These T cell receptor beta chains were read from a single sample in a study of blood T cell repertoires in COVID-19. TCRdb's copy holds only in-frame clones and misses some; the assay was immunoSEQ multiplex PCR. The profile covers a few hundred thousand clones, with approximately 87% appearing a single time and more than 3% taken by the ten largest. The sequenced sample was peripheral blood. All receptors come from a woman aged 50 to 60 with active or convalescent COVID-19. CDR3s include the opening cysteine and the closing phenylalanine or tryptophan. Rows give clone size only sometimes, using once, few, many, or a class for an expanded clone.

CDR3 protein: CASSSSGGDYGYTF; V gene: TRBV7-3; CDR3 length: 14; J gene: TRBJ1-2; clone size: -
CDR3 protein: CASSFGQANTEAFF; V gene: TRBV27; CDR3 length: 14; J gene: TRBJ1-1; clone size: -
CDR3 protein: CASSLATGANSPLHF; V gene: TRBV7-6; CDR3 length: 15; J gene: TRBJ1-6; clone size: -
CDR3 protein: CASSSLRGGDQPQHF; V gene: TRBV5-8; CDR3 length: 15; J gene: TRBJ1-5; clone size: -
CDR3 protein: CASSLDAGTGRGGEQFF; V gene: TRBV7-2; CDR3 length: 17; J gene: TRBJ2-1; clone size: -
CDR3 protein: CASSPGTGRSPLHF; V gene: TRBV28; CDR3 length: 14; J gene: TRBJ1-6; clone size: -
CDR3 protein: CASSAGTSSYEQYF; V gene: TRBV9; CDR3 length: 14; J gene: TRBJ2-7; clone size: -
CDR3 protein: CASSSYRDRGPNEQYF; V gene: TRBV5-1; CDR3 length: 16; J gene: TRBJ2-7; clone size: -
CDR3 protein: CSVARGEYGYTF; V gene: TRBV29-1; CDR3 length: 12; J gene: TRBJ1-2; clone size: -
CDR3 protein: CASSLQGYYGYTF; V gene: TRBV27; CDR3 length: 13; J gene: TRBJ1-2; clone size: -
CDR3 protein: CASSWGQPDRGYGYTF; V gene: TRBV6-6; CDR3 length: 16; J gene: TRBJ1-2; clone size: -
CDR3 protein: CASSVAGSGSATDTQYF; V gene: TRBV9; CDR3 length: 17; J gene: TRBJ2-3; clone size: once
CDR3 protein: CASSSWQGARGGELFF; V gene: TRBV28; CDR3 length: 16; J gene: TRBJ2-2; clone size: once
CDR3 protein: CASRAQPGGLYGYTF; V gene: TRBV27; CDR3 length: 15; J gene: TRBJ1-2; clone size: -
CDR3 protein: CATKGQAEGYGYTF; V gene: TRBV6-6; CDR3 length: 14; J gene: TRBJ1-2; clone size: -
CDR3 protein: CASSALGLKNTEAFF; V gene: TRBV9; CDR3 length: 15; J gene: TRBJ1-1; clone size: -
CDR3 protein: CATSGYQGFATNEKLFF; V gene: TRBV15; CDR3 length: 17; J gene: TRBJ1-4; clone size: once
CDR3 protein: CATSRDQGYNEQFF; V gene: TRBV15; CDR3 length: 14; J gene: TRBJ2-1; clone size: -
CDR3 protein: CASMGLGGINEQFF; V gene: TRBV3-1/TRBV3-2; CDR3 length: 14; J gene: TRBJ2-1; clone size: once
CDR3 protein: CSASWQENTEAFF; V gene: TRBV20-1; CDR3 length: 13; J gene: TRBJ1-1; clone size: -
CDR3 protein: CASGLGVAYEQYF; V gene: TRBV12-5; CDR3 length: 13; J gene: TRBJ2-7; clone size: few
CDR3 protein: CASSLLAGTQETQYF; V gene: TRBV5-1; CDR3 length: 15; J gene: TRBJ2-5; clone size: -
CDR3 protein: CASSLGQTNTEAFF; V gene: TRBV5-5; CDR3 length: 14; J gene: TRBJ1-1; clone size: -
CDR3 protein: CTSSQGTAGADNEQFF; V gene: TRBV1; CDR3 length: 16; J gene: TRBJ2-1; clone size: -
CDR3 protein: CASSYFTGGSGNTIYF; V gene: TRBV6-6; CDR3 length: 16; J gene: TRBJ1-3; clone size: -
CDR3 protein: CASCQGGQHNSPLHF; V gene: TRBV2; CDR3 length: 15; J gene: TRBJ1-6; clone size: once
CDR3 protein: CASSREGQGESYEQYF; V gene: TRBV4-3; CDR3 length: 16; J gene: TRBJ2-7; clone size: -
CDR3 protein: CASSWGLAETNEQFF; V gene: TRBV6-2/TRBV6-3; CDR3 length: 15; J gene: TRBJ2-1; clone size: -
CDR3 protein: CASRVSSYNSPLHF; V gene: TRBV23-1; CDR3 length: 14; J gene: TRBJ1-6; clone size: once
CDR3 protein: CASSPRQGQGLSGANVLTF; V gene: TRBV27; CDR3 length: 19; J gene: TRBJ2-6; clone size: -
CDR3 protein: CASSRGQGNDGYTF; V gene: TRBV7-9; CDR3 length: 14; J gene: TRBJ1-2; clone size: -
CDR3 protein: CASSQGRLGNTEAFF; V gene: TRBV4-3; CDR3 length: 15; J gene: TRBJ1-1; clone size: -
CDR3 protein: CAISESRQETQYF; V gene: TRBV10-3; CDR3 length: 13; J gene: TRBJ2-5; clone size: -
CDR3 protein: CASSPLAGGSNTGELFF; V gene: TRBV4-2; CDR3 length: 17; J gene: TRBJ2-2; clone size: -
CDR3 protein: CASSELSFNQPQHF; V gene: TRBV6-1; CDR3 length: 14; J gene: TRBJ1-5; clone size: few
CDR3 protein: CASSLMASGKTYEQYF; V gene: TRBV7-3; CDR3 length: 16; J gene: TRBJ2-7; clone size: -
CDR3 protein: CASSYSNVRAFF; V gene: TRBV28; CDR3 length: 12; J gene: TRBJ1-1; clone size: -
CDR3 protein: CASSPEPRGWNDGYTF; V gene: TRBV7-8; CDR3 length: 16; J gene: TRBJ1-2; clone size: -
CDR3 protein: CASSYSRAGAGELFF; V gene: TRBV6-5; CDR3 length: 15; J gene: TRBJ2-2; clone size: -
CDR3 protein: CASSLGTGLSNQPQHF; V gene: TRBV7-2; CDR3 length: 16; J gene: TRBJ1-5; clone size: -
CDR3 protein: CASSLTRTGVKDGYTF; V gene: TRBV7-3; CDR3 length: 16; J gene: TRBJ1-2; clone size: -
CDR3 protein: CASSQTGYGEAFF; V gene: TRBV4-1; CDR3 length: 13; J gene: TRBJ1-1; clone size: once
CDR3 protein: CASSLRKEGTSGNTIYF; V gene: TRBV18; CDR3 length: 17; J gene: TRBJ1-3; clone size: -
CDR3 protein: CASSLRARGADTQYF; V gene: TRBV5-4; CDR3 length: 15; J gene: TRBJ2-3; clone size: -
CDR3 protein: CASSLVGQGAWSNQPQHF; V gene: TRBV7-2; CDR3 length: 18; J gene: TRBJ1-5; clone size: -
CDR3 protein: CASSISSGGSYEQYF; V gene: TRBV19; CDR3 length: 15; J gene: TRBJ2-7; clone size: -
CDR3 protein: CASSQDGRERGEQYF; V gene: TRBV4-3; CDR3 length: 15; J gene: TRBJ2-7; clone size: -
CDR3 protein: CASSPGGRLEAFF; V gene: TRBV5-1; CDR3 length: 13; J gene: TRBJ1-1; clone size: -
CDR3 protein: CASRGRGTEAFF; V gene: TRBV11-2; CDR3 length: 12; J gene: TRBJ1-1; clone size: -
CDR3 protein: CASSLQTGGSYEQYF; V gene: TRBV11-3; CDR3 length: 15; J gene: TRBJ2-7; clone size: -
CDR3 protein: CASSLGGQMGHQPQHF; V gene: TRBV11-2; CDR3 length: 16; J gene: TRBJ1-5; clone size: -
CDR3 protein: CASSLTGYDSPLHF; V gene: TRBV5-1; CDR3 length: 14; J gene: TRBJ1-6; clone size: -
CDR3 protein: CASSSAGRLYEQYF; V gene: TRBV7-2; CDR3 length: 14; J gene: TRBJ2-7; clone size: -
CDR3 protein: CASSFHSGRASEQYF; V gene: TRBV7-2; CDR3 length: 15; J gene: TRBJ2-7; clone size: -
CDR3 protein: CASSLTTLVGEQFF; V gene: TRBV7-2; CDR3 length: 14; J gene: TRBJ2-1; clone size: -
CDR3 protein: CASSSDGGGRETQYF; V gene: TRBV5-1; CDR3 length: 15; J gene: TRBJ2-5; clone size: -
CDR3 protein: CASSLRLAGEQETQYF; V gene: TRBV3-1/TRBV3-2; CDR3 length: 16; J gene: TRBJ2-5; clone size: -
CDR3 protein: CASSQALQGQNSPLHF; V gene: TRBV3-1/TRBV3-2; CDR3 length: 16; J gene: TRBJ1-6; clone size: -
CDR3 protein: CASSFTIPRTGNYGYTF; V gene: TRBV27; CDR3 length: 17; J gene: TRBJ1-2; clone size: -
CDR3 protein: CASRANGEQYF; V gene: TRBV6-5; CDR3 length: 11; J gene: TRBJ2-7; clone size: many